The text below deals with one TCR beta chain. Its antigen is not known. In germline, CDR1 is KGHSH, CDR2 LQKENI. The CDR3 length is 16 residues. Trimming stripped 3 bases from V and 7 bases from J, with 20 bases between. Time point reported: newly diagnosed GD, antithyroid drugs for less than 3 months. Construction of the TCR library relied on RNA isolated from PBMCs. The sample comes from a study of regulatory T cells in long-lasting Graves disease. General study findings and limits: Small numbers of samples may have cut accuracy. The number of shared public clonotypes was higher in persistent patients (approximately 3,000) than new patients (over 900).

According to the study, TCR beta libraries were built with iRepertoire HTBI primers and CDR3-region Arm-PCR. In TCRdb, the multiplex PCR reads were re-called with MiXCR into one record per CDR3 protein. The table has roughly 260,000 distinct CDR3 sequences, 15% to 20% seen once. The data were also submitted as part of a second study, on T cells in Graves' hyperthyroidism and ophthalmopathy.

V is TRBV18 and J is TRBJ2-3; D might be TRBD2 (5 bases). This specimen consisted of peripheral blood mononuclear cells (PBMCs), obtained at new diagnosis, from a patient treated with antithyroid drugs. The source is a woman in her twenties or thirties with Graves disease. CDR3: CASSPPSSLSLHTQYF. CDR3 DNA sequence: TGTGCCAGCTCACCCCCGTCTAGCCTCTCCCTCCATACGCAGTATTTT.